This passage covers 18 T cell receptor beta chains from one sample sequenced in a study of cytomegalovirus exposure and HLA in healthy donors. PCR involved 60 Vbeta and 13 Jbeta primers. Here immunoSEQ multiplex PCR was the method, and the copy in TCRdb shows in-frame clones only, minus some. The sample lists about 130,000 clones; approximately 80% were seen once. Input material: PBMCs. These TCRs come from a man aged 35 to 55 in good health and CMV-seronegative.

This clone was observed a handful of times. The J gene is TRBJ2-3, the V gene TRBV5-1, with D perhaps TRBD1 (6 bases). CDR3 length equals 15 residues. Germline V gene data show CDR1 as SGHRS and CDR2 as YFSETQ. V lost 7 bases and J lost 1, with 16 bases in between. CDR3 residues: CASSEGGRGTDTQYF. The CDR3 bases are TGCGCCAGCTCCGAAGGGGGACGGGGCACAGATACGCAGTATTTT.

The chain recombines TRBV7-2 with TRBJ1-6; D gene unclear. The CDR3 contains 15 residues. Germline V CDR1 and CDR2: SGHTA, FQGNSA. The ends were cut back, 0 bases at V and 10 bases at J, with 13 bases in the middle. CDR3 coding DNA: TGTGCCAGCAGCTTAGCGCCGGGTCTAATCTCACCCCTCCACTTT. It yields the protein CASSLAPGLISPLHF. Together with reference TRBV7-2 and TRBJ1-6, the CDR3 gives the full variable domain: GAGVSQSPSNKVTEKGKDVELRCDPISGHTALYWYRQSLGQGLEFLIYFQGNSAPDKSGLPSDRFSAERTGGSVSTLTIQRTQQEDSAVYLCASSLAPGLISPLHFGNGTRLTVT.

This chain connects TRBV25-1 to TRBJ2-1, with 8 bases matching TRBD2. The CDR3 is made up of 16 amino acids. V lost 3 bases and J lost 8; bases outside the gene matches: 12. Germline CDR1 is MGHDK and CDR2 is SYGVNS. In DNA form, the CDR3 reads TGTGCCAGCAGTGAGCTATCCTCGGGGGGGCCCGATGAGCAGTTCTTC. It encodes CASSELSSGGPDEQFF.

In DNA form, the CDR3 reads TGTGCCACCAGCAGAGATGGGGCAGGCCGAAGGCAGTTCTTC. Its translation: CATSRDGAGRRQFF. The rearrangement joins TRBV15 to TRBJ2-1, with a tentative D call TRBD1 (5 bases). Germline CDR1 LNHNV, CDR2 YYDKDF (reference sequence). This CDR3 comprises 14 residues. The ends were cut back, 0 bases at V and 12 bases at J, with 15 bases in the middle.

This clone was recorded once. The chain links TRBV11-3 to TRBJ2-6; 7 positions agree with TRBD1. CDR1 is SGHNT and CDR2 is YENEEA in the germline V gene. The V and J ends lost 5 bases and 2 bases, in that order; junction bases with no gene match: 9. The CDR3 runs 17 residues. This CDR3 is CASSASTGVTGANVLTF. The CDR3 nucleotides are TGTGCCAGCAGCGCAAGCACAGGGGTCACTGGGGCCAACGTCCTGACTTTC.

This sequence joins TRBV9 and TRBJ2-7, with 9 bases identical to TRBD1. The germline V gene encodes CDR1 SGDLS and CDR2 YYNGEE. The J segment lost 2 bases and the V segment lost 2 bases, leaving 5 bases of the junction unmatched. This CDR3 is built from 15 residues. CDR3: CASSVGQGHTYEQYF. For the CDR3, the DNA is TGTGCCAGCAGCGTCGGACAGGGGCATACCTACGAGCAGTACTTC.

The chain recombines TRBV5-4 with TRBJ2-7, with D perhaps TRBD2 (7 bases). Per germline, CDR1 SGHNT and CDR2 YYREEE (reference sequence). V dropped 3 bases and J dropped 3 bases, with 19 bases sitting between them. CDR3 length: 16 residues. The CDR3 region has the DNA TGTGCCAGCAGCTCTAGAGAGGGGGGGATGATCTACGAGCAGTACTTC. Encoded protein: CASSSREGGMIYEQYF.

The CDR3 spells CAWSVSEDEQFF. The CDR3 DNA sequence: TGTGCCTGGAGTGTTTCTGAGGATGAGCAGTTCTTC. The rearrangement links TRBV30 to TRBJ2-1; unclear D gene. The CDR3 spans 12 residues. Deletions cut 0 bases from V and 8 bases from J, with 8 bases between. CDR1 is GTSNPN and CDR2 is SVGIG in the germline V gene (reference sequence).

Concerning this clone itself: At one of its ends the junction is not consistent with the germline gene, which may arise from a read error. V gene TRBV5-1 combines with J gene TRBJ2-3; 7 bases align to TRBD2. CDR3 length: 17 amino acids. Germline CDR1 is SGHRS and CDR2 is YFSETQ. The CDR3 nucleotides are TGCGCCAGCAGCCCCCGGGGTGGTGGGGAGGGCACAGATATGCAGTATTTT. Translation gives CASSPRGGGEGTDMQYF.

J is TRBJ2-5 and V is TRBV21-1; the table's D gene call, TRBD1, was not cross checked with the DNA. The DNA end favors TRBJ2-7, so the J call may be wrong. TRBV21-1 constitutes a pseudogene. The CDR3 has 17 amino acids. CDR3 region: CASSKTGCLELTYEQYF. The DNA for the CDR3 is TGTGCCAGCAGCAAAACAGGGTGTCTTGAGCTAACCTACGAGCAGTACTTC.

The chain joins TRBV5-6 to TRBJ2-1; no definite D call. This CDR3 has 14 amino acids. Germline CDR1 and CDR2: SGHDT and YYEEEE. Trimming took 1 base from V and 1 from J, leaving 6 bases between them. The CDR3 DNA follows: TGTGCCAGCAGCTTGCTCAGTTCCTACAATGAGCAGTTCTTC. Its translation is CASSLLSSYNEQFF.

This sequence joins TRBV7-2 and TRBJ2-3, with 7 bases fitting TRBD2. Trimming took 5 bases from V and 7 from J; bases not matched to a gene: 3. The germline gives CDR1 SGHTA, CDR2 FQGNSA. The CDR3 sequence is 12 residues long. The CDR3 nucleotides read TGTGCCAGCAGCCGGGAGGCATATACGCAGTATTTT. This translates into CASSREAYTQYF.

CDR3 DNA: TGTGCCAGCAGTTTTGGTAAAGGGCCGGGGGGGAATGAGCAGTTCTTC. This codes for CASSFGKGPGGNEQFF. The rearrangement joins TRBV28 to TRBJ2-1; TRBD2 matches at 8 bases. This CDR3 has 16 residues. Germline V lookup: CDR1 MDHEN, CDR2 SYDVKM. V shed 3 bases, J shed 7 bases, and the junction held 11 bases outside the gene matches.

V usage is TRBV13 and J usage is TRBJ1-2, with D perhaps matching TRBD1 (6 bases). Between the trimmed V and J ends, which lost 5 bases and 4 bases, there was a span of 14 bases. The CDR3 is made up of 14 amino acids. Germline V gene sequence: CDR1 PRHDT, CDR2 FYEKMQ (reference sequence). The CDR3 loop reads CASSVPTGSYGYTF. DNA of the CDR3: TGTGCCAGCAGCGTACCGACAGGAAGCTATGGCTACACCTTC.

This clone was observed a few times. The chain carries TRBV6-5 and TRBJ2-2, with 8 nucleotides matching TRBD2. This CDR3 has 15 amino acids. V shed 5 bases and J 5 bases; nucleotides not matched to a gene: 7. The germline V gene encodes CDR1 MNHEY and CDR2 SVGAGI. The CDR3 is CASSTREGKTGELFF. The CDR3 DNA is TGTGCCAGCAGTACCCGGGAGGGTAAGACCGGGGAGCTGTTTTTT.

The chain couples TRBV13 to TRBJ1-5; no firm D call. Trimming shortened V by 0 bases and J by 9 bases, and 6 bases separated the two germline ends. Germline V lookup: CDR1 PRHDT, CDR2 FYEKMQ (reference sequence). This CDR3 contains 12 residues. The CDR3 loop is CASSLGTRPQHF. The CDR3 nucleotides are TGTGCCAGCAGCTTAGGGACACGGCCCCAGCATTTT. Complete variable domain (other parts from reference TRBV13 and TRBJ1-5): AAGVIQSPRHLIKEKRETATLKCYPIPRHDTVYWYQQGPGQDPQFLISFYEKMQSDKGSIPDRFSAQQFSDYHSELNMSSLELGDSALYFCASSLGTRPQHFGDGTRLSIL.

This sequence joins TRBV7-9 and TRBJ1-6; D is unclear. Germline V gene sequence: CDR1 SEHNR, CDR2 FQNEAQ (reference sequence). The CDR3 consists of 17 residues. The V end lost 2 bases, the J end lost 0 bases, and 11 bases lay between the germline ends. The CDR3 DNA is TGTGCCAGCAGCTTATCGACTGGGAGCTCCTATAATTCACCCCTCCACTTT. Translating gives CASSLSTGSSYNSPLHF.

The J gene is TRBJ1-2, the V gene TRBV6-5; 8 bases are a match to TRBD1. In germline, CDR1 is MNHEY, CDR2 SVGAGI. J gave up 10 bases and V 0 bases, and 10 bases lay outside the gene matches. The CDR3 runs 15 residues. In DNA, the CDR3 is TGTGCCAGCAGTTACTCCCCGGACAGGGTCATTGACTACACCTTC. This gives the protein CASSYSPDRVIDYTF.